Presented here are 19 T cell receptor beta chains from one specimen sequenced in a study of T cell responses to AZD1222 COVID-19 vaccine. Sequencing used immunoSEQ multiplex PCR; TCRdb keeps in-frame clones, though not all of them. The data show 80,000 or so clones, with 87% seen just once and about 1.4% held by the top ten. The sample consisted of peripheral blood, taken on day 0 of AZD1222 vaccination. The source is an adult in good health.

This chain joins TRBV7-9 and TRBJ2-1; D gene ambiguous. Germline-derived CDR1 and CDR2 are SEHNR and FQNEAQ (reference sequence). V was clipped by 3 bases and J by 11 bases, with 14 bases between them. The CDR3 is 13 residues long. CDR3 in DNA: TGTGCCAGCAGCTTCCAACCTACTGGGCAGCAGTTCTTC. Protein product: CASSFQPTGQQFF.

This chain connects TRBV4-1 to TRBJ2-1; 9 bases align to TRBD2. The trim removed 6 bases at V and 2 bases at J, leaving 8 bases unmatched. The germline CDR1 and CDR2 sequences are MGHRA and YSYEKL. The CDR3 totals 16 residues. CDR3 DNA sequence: TGCGCCAGCAGTCACAAGCGGGAGGTGCCCTACAATGAGCAGTTCTTC. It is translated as CASSHKREVPYNEQFF.

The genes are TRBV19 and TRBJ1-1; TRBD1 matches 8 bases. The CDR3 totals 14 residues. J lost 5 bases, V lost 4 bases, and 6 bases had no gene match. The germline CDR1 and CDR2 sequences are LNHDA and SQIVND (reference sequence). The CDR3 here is CASSRGQERTEAFF. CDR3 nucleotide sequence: TGTGCCAGTAGTAGGGGACAGGAGAGGACTGAAGCTTTCTTT.

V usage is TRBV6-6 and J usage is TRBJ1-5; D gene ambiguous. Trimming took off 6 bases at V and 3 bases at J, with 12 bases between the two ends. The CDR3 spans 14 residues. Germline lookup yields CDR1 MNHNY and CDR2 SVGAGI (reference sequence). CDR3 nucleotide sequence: TGTGCCAGCAGGAAAACAACAAACAATCAGCCCCAGCATTTT. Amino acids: CASRKTTNNQPQHF.

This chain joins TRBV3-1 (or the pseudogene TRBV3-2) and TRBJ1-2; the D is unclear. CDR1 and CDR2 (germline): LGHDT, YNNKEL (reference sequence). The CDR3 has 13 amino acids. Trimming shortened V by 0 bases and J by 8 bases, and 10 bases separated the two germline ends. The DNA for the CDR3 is TGTGCCAGCAGCCAAGACGATCTGTGGGGCTACACCTTC. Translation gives CASSQDDLWGYTF.

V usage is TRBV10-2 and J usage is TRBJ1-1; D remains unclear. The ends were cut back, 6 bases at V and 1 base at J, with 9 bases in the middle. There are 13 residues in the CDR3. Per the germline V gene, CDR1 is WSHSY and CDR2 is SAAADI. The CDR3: CASRATPNTEAFF. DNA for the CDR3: TGCGCCAGCAGAGCGACACCGAACACTGAAGCTTTCTTT.

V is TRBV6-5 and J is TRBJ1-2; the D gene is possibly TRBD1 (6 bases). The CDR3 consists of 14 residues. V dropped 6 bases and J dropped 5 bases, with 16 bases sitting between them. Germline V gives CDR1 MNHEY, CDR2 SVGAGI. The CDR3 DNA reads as TGTGCCAGCAGGTTACCAGGGGATCCTTATGGCTACACCTTC. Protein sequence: CASRLPGDPYGYTF.

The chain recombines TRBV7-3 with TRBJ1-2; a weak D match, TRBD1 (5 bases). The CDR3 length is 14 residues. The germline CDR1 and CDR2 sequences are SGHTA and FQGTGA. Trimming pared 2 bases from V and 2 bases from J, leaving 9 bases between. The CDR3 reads CASSLSAGNYGYTF. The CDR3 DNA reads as TGTGCCAGCAGCTTATCGGCAGGGAACTATGGCTACACCTTC.

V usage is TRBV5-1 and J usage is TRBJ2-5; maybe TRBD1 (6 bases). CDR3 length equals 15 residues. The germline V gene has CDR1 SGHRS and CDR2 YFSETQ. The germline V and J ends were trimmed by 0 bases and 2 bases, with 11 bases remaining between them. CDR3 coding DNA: TGCGCCAGCAGCTTGGCGGGGACAATTCAAGAGACCCAGTACTTC. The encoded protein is CASSLAGTIQETQYF.

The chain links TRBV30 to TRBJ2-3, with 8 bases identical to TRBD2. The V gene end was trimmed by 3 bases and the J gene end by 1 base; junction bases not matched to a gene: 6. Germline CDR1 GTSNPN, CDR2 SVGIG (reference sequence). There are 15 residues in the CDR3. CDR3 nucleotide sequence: TGTGCCTGGAGGGGTGGTAGCGGGGGCACAGATACGCAGTATTTT. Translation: CAWRGGSGGTDTQYF.

The CDR3 spells CASSYNGHLRETQYF. CDR3 sequence (DNA): TGTGCCAGCAGTTACAACGGACACCTGAGGGAGACCCAGTACTTC. This chain links TRBV6-5 with TRBJ2-5; the D gene is possibly TRBD1 (5 bases). From germline, CDR1 is MNHEY and CDR2 SVGAGI. With 2 bases removed from V and 5 bases from J, the gap between germline ends came to 15 bases. This CDR3 has 15 amino acids.

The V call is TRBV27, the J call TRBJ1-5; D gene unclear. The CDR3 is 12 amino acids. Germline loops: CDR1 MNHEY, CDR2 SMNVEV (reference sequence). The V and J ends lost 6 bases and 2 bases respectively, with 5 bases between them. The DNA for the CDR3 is TGTGCCAGCAGGGAACGCAATCAGCCCCAGCATTTT. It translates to CASRERNQPQHF.

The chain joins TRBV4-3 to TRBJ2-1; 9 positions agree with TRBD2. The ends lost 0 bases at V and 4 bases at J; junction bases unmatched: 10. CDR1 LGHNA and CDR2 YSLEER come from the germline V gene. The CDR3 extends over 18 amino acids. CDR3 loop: CASSQDMSWTSVYNEQFF. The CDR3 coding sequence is TGCGCCAGCAGCCAAGATATGTCCTGGACTAGCGTATACAATGAGCAGTTCTTC.

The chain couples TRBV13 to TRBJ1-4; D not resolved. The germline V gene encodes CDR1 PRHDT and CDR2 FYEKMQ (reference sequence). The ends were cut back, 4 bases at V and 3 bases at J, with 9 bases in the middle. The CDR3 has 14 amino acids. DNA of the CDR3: TGTGCCAGCAGCTGGACTGCCGCTAATGAAAAACTGTTTTTT. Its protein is CASSWTAANEKLFF.

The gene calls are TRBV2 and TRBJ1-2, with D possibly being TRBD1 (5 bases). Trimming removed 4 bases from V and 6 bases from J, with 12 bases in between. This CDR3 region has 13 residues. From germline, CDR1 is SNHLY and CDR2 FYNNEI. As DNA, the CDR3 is TGTGCCAGCAGTGGCGGCAGGGCGCATGGCTACACCTTC. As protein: CASSGGRAHGYTF.

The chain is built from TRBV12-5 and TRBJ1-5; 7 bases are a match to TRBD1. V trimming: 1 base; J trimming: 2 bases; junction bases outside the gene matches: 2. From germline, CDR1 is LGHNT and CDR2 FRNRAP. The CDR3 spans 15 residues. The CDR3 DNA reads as TGTGCTAGTGGTTTGGGACAGGGCGGCAATCAGCCCCAGCATTTT. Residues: CASGLGQGGNQPQHF. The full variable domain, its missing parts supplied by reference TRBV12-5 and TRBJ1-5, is DARVTQTPRHKVTEMGQEVTMRCQPILGHNTVFWYRQTMMQGLELLAYFRNRAPLDDSGMPKDRFSAEMPDATLATLKIQPSEPRDSAVYFCASGLGQGGNQPQHFGDGTRLSIL.

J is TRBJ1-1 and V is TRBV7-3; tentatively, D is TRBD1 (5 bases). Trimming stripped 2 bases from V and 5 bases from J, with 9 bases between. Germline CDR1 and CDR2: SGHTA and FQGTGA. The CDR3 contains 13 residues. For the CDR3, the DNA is TGTGCCAGCAGCTTACAGGGAAGGACTGAAGCTTTCTTT. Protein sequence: CASSLQGRTEAFF.

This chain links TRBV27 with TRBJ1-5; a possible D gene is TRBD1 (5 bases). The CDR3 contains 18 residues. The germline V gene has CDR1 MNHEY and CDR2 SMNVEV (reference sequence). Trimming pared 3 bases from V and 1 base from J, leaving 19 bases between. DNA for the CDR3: TGTGCCAGCAGTTTCCCCCGGCAGGGCCTCTTGAGCAATCAGCCCCAGCATTTT. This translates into CASSFPRQGLLSNQPQHF.

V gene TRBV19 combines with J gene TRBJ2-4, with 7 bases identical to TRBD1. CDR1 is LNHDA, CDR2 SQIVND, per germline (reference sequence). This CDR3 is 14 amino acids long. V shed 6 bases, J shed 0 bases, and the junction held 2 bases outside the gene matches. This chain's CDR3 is CASRDRLAKNIQYF. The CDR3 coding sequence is TGTGCCAGTAGGGACAGGTTAGCCAAAAACATTCAGTACTTC.